What follows are 15 T cell receptor beta chains derived from one specimen sequenced in a study of blood T cell repertoires in COVID-19. Sequenced by immunoSEQ multiplex PCR; TCRdb stores in-frame clones only, minus some. This sample carries 97,000 or so clones, roughly 80% of them seen once, and the ten largest clones take approximately 11%. Sequencing input: peripheral blood. The origin of the receptors is a man between 65 and 85 years old with active or convalescent COVID-19.

This clone was seen a handful of times. The gene calls are TRBV6-5 and TRBJ1-5; maybe TRBD1 (5 bases). CDR1 and CDR2 from the germline V gene are MNHEY and SVGAGI. There are 13 residues in the CDR3. Trimming shortened V by 6 bases and J by 3 bases, and 9 bases separated the two germline ends. CDR3: CASRQVNNQPQHF. The DNA for the CDR3 is TGTGCCAGCAGACAGGTTAACAATCAGCCCCAGCATTTT.

The chain couples TRBV5-1 to TRBJ1-3; TRBD1 aligns across 9 bases. Germline V lookup: CDR1 SGHRS, CDR2 YFSETQ. The CDR3 spans 15 residues. V lost 4 bases, J lost 0 bases, and 2 bases stayed unmatched. CDR3 in DNA: TGCGCCAGCAGCCCGGACAGGGGCTCTGGAAACACCATATATTTT. This translates into CASSPDRGSGNTIYF.

Worth noting for this clone: One end of the junction fails to match germline, which may point to a read error. The CDR3 region is CASSILAAPTDTRYF. DNA of the CDR3: TGTGCCAGTAGTATACTAGCGGCTCCCACAGATACGCGGTATTTT. V usage is TRBV19 and J usage is TRBJ2-3; 7 bases align to TRBD2. Germline CDR1 LNHDA, CDR2 SQIVND (reference sequence). The CDR3 is 15 residues long.

This clone showed up just once. The chain employs TRBV7-2 and TRBJ2-1; D gene ambiguous. The CDR3 spans 12 residues. Trimming took off 4 bases at V and 6 bases at J, with 7 bases between the two ends. Germline-derived CDR1 and CDR2 are SGHTA and FQGNSA. The CDR3 DNA reads as TGTGCCAGCAGCTCGCGCGTCAATGAGCAGTTCTTC. Protein product: CASSSRVNEQFF.

The V gene is TRBV3-1 (or the pseudogene TRBV3-2), the J gene TRBJ2-2; possible D gene TRBD1, 6 bases. The V gene lost 2 bases and the J gene lost 4 bases, with 11 bases spanning the gap. The length of the CDR3 is 15 residues. Germline assignment: CDR1 LGHDT and CDR2 YNNKEL (reference sequence). The CDR3 protein is CASSQQGQSTGELFF. In nucleotides, the CDR3 is TGTGCCAGCAGCCAACAGGGACAAAGCACCGGGGAGCTGTTTTTT.

This clone was observed a handful of times. The chain combines TRBV2 with TRBJ1-1; D gene ambiguous. This CDR3 region has 14 residues. The V end lost 2 bases, the J end lost 1 base, and 8 bases lay between the germline ends. Per the germline V gene, CDR1 is SNHLY and CDR2 is FYNNEI. CDR3 amino acids: CASSEQFANTEAFF. The CDR3 DNA reads as TGTGCCAGCAGTGAACAGTTTGCGAACACTGAAGCTTTCTTT.

This chain uses TRBV9 with TRBJ1-1, with 7 bases matching TRBD1. This CDR3 has 14 amino acids. Germline loops: CDR1 SGDLS, CDR2 YYNGEE. With 3 bases clipped from V and 4 bases from J, the junction kept 6 bases outside the gene matches. As DNA, the CDR3 is TGTGCCAGCAGCGCCAGACAGGGCGGCACTGAAGCTTTCTTT. The encoded protein is CASSARQGGTEAFF.

This chain connects TRBV5-1 to TRBJ1-2; TRBD1 agrees at 8 bases. V trimming: 4 bases; J trimming: 1 base; junction bases outside the gene matches: 6. The length of the CDR3 is 15 residues. CDR1 SGHRS and CDR2 YFSETQ come from the germline V gene. CDR3: CASSPGQVGNYGYTF. The CDR3 DNA reads TGCGCCAGCAGCCCGGGACAGGTAGGTAACTATGGCTACACCTTC.

This chain joins TRBV2 and TRBJ1-1, with 8 bases fitting TRBD1. J lost 10 bases, V lost 2 bases, and 6 bases had no gene match. This CDR3 is built from 13 residues. The V gene's germline CDR1 is SNHLY and CDR2 FYNNEI. The CDR3 sequence: CASSESTDRAAFF. The CDR3 DNA follows: TGTGCCAGCAGTGAATCTACGGACAGGGCAGCTTTCTTT.

This clone was seen only a few times. The rearrangement joins TRBV3-1 (or the pseudogene TRBV3-2) to TRBJ1-1; 7 nucleotides align to TRBD1. The V gene end was trimmed by 5 bases and the J gene end by 9 bases; junction bases not matched to a gene: 6. The V gene's germline CDR1 is LGHDT and CDR2 YNNKEL (reference sequence). This CDR3 is built from 12 residues. The CDR3 DNA sequence: TGTGCCAGCAGCACCCAGGACAGGAAAGCTTTCTTT. Residues: CASSTQDRKAFF.

The chain recombines TRBV5-1 with TRBJ2-5; maybe TRBD1 (6 bases). Trimming shortened V by 2 bases and J by 5 bases, and 13 bases separated the two germline ends. The CDR3 consists of 14 residues. CDR1 and CDR2 from the germline V gene are SGHRS and YFSETQ. CDR3 protein: CASSLSGEGETQYF. DNA for the CDR3: TGCGCCAGCAGCTTATCAGGGGAAGGGGAGACCCAGTACTTC.

The rearrangement uses TRBV27 and TRBJ2-3; 13 bases match TRBD2. Looked up from germline, CDR1 is MNHEY and CDR2 is SMNVEV (reference sequence). The CDR3 runs 16 residues. Trimming removed 5 bases from V and 1 base from J; junction bases left unmatched: 3. As DNA, the CDR3 is TGTGCCAGCAGTACAGGACTAGCGGGAGGCACAGATACGCAGTATTTT. Amino acid sequence: CASSTGLAGGTDTQYF.

The gene calls are TRBV14 and TRBJ2-1; 12 bases line up with TRBD2. The germline V gene encodes CDR1 SGHDN and CDR2 FVKESK. With V trimmed by 0 bases and J by 4 bases, 4 bases remained unmatched. CDR3 length: 17 amino acids. DNA for the CDR3: TGTGCCAGCAGCCAAGATGTAGGACTAGCGGGGTACAATGAGCAGTTCTTC. This gives the protein CASSQDVGLAGYNEQFF.

The chain joins TRBV10-3 to TRBJ1-1; D possibly corresponds to TRBD1 (5 bases). In germline, CDR1 is ENHRY, CDR2 SYGVKD. The ends were cut back, 4 bases at V and 0 bases at J, with 9 bases in the middle. The CDR3 totals 14 residues. CDR3 in DNA: TGTGCCATCAGTGCACAGGAGCTGAACACTGAAGCTTTCTTT. Translation gives CAISAQELNTEAFF.

The chain is built from TRBV19 and TRBJ2-1; 8 bases agree with TRBD2. CDR1 and CDR2 (germline): LNHDA, SQIVND (reference sequence). V lost 0 bases to trimming and J lost 6 bases; unmatched junction nucleotides: 4. The CDR3 sequence is 15 residues long. DNA for the CDR3: TGTGCCAGTAGTATAGAACCGGGACTAGGCAATGAGCAGTTCTTC. Its protein product is CASSIEPGLGNEQFF.